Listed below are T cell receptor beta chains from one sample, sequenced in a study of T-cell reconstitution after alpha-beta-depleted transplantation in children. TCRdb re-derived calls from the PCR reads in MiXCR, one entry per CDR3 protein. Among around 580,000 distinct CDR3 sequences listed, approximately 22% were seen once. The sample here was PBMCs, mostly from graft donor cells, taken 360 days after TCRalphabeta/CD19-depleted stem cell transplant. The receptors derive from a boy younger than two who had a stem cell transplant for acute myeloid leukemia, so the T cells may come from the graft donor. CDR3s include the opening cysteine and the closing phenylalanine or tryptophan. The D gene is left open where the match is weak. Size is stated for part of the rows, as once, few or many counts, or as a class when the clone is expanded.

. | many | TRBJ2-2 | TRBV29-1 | TGCAGCGCCACCGCCCCGACGGGGACCGGGGAGCTGTTTTTT | CSATAPTGTGELFF
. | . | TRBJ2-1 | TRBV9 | TGTGCCAGCAGCGTAGAGGCTCGGGTCAATGAGCAGTTCTTC | CASSVEARVNEQFF
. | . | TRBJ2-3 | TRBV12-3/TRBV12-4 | TGTGCCAGCAGTTGGCCAGGGGTCCCAGATACGCAGTATTTT | CASSWPGVPDTQYF
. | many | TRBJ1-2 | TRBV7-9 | TGTGCCAGCAGCCTCCCAGACAGATCAGCCGTCGGCTACACCTTC | CASSLPDRSAVGYTF
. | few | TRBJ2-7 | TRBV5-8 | TGTGCCAGCAGCTTCGACAGACCCCCCCACGAGCAGTACTTC | CASSFDRPPHEQYF
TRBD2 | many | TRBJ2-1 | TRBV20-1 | TGCAGTGCTAGAACGCTAGCGGGGGGGCCTTACAATGAGCAGTTCTTC | CSARTLAGGPYNEQFF
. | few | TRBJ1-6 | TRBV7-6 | TGTGCCACTAGACACGGCCAAAATTCACCCCTCCACTTT | CATRHGQNSPLHF
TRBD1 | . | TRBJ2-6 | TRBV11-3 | TGTGCCAGCAGCCGACGGACAGGATCCTCTGGGGCCAACGTCCTGACTTTC | CASSRRTGSSGANVLTF
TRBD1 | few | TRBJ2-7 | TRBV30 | TGTGCCTGGAGTGGGCCCGGGACAGGGACCTCCTACGAGCAGTACTTC | CAWSGPGTGTSYEQYF
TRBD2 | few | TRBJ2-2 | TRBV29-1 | TGCAGCGTTGTTGGGTCTAGCGGCCAACGGGAGCTGTTTTTT | CSVVGSSGQRELFF
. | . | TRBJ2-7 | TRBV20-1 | TGCAGTGCTAGAGATAAGGATAGGGCCTACGAGCAGTACTTC | CSARDKDRAYEQYF
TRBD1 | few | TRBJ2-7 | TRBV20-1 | TGCAGTGCGTCCCGGGACAGGGCCTACGAGCAGTACTTC | CSASRDRAYEQYF
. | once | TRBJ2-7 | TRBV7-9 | TGTGCCAGCAGCCCCGACGGGGTTCACGAGCAGTACTTC | CASSPDGVHEQYF
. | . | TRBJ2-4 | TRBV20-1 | TGCAGTGCTAGTCCCGGGACCCGACTTCAGTACTTC | CSASPGTRLQYF
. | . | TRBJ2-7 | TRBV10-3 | TGTGCCATCAGTGATGTCCAGGGACTCCCCTACGAGCAGTACTTC | CAISDVQGLPYEQYF
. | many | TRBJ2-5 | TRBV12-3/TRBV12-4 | TGTGCCAGCAGTGGGCAAAAGGAGACCCAGTACTTC | CASSGQKETQYF
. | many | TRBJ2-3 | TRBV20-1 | TGCAGTGCTATCCTCCAGGATACGCAGTATTTT | CSAILQDTQYF
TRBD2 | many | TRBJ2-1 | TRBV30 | TGTGCCTGGAGCAACGTCATAGCGGGGGGTGAGCAGTTCTTC | CAWSNVIAGGEQFF
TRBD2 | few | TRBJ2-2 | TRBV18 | TGTGCCAGCTCACCTCAGCCGGGAGGCACCGGGGAGCTGTTTTTT | CASSPQPGGTGELFF
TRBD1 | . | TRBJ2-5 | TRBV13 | TGTGCCAGCAGCCCATGGACAGGGTGGCAAGAGACCCAGTACTTC | CASSPWTGWQETQYF
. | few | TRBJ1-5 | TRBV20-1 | TGCAGTGCTAGTCGAGGGGGACTAGGCAATCAGCCCCAGCATTTT | CSASRGGLGNQPQHF
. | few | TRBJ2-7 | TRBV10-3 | TGTGCCATCAGTGAGTCGGCATTATACGAGCAGTACTTC | CAISESALYEQYF
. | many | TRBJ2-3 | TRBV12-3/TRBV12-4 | TGTGCCAGCAGTTCTAGCGAGGCAGATACGCAGTATTTT | CASSSSEADTQYF
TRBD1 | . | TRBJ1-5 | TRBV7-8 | TGTGCCAGCAGCCTAGGGGGACAGGGGGCGATTCAGCCCCAGCATTTT | CASSLGGQGAIQPQHF
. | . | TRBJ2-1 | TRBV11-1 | TGTGCCAGCAGCTTACCGGGACATCTCTACAATGAGCAGTTCTTC | CASSLPGHLYNEQFF
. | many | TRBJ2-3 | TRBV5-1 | TGCGCCAGCAGCTTGATCCAGGGAGATACGCAGTATTTT | CASSLIQGDTQYF
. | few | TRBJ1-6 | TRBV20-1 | TGCAGTGCTCGCGAGGCTCGGGGGGTTAATTCACCCCTCCACTTT | CSAREARGVNSPLHF
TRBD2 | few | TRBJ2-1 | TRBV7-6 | TGTGCCAGCAGCTTACCGGGACTAGCGGGCAATGAGCAGTTCTTC | CASSLPGLAGNEQFF
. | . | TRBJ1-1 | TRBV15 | TGTGCCACCAGCAGGGCCAGGGTGGGCACTGAAGCTTTCTTT | CATSRARVGTEAFF